The TCR beta chain under discussion was sequenced for a study of T-cell memory formation after mild COVID-19. V shed 0 bases and J shed 2 bases, with 7 bases lying between them. CDR1 is KGHSH and CDR2 is LQKENI in the germline V gene. The CDR3 contains 14 residues. General study points: While clones contracting from day 15 to 85 were balanced between CD4 and CD8, later expanders leaned CD4+. Mainly CM and EM harbored the contracting CD4+ clones; mainly EMRA harbored the CD8+ ones.

One entry per CDR3 protein, called by TCRdb with MiXCR from the 5' RACE reads. The table has about 270,000 distinct CDR3 sequences, 16% seen once. Note on this clonotype: No antigen is known for it.

The receptor was derived from a man in his late teens or twenties who had mild COVID-19 (a few samples of this study predate the infection). Cell type and time point are not known. Source material: PBMCs or a T cell subset sorted from them (not recorded which). The V and J genes are TRBV18 and TRBJ2-5; D gene unclear. CDR3 in amino acids: CASSPPGTQETQYF. In nucleotides, the CDR3 is TGTGCCAGCTCACCACCCGGCACACAAGAGACCCAGTACTTC. The full variable domain, with the rest looked up from reference TRBV18 and TRBJ2-5, is NAGVMQNPRHLVRRRGQEARLRCSPMKGHSHVYWYRQLPEEGLKFMVYLQKENIIDESGMPKERFSAEFPKEGPSILRIQQVVRGDSAAYFCASSPPGTQETQYFGPGTRLLVL.